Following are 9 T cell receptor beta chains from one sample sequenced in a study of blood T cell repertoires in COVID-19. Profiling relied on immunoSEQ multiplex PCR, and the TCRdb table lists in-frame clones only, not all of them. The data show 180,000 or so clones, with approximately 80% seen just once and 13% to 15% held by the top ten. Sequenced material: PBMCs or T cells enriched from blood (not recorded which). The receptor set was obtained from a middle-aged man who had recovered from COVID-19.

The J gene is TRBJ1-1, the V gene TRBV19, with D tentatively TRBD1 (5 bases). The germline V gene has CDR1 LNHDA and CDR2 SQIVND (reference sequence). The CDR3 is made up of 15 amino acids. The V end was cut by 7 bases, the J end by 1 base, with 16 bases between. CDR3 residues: CASTSLGHRNTEAFF. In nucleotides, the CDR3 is TGTGCCAGTACTTCGCTAGGACACCGGAACACTGAAGCTTTCTTT.

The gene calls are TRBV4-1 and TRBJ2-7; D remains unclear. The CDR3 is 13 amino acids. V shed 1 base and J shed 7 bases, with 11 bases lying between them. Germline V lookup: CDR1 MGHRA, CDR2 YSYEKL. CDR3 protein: CASSQAYNGEQYF. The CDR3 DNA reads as TGCGCCAGCAGCCAAGCGTACAACGGGGAGCAGTACTTC.

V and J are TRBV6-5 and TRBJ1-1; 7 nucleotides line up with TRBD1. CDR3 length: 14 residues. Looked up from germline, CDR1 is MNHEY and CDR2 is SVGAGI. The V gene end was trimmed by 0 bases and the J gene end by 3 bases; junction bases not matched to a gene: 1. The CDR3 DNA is TGTGCCAGCAGTTACTCGACAGGGTACACTGAAGCTTTCTTT. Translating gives CASSYSTGYTEAFF.

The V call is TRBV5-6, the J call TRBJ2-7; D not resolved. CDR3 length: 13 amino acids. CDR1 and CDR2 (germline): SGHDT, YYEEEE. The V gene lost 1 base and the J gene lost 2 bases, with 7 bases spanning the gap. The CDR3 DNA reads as TGTGCCAGCAGCTTGCAATTTGCCTACGAGCAGTACTTC. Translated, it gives CASSLQFAYEQYF.

This CDR3 reads CASSEAGSTGGETQYF. The CDR3 nucleotides are TGTGCCAGCAGTGAAGCGGGCTCGACAGGGGGCGAGACCCAGTACTTC. V is TRBV2 and J is TRBJ2-5; 10 nucleotides match TRBD1. Germline V gene lookup returns CDR1 SNHLY and CDR2 FYNNEI. After removal of 0 bases from V and 5 bases from J, the junction contained 6 bases not matched to a gene. The CDR3 is 16 amino acids.

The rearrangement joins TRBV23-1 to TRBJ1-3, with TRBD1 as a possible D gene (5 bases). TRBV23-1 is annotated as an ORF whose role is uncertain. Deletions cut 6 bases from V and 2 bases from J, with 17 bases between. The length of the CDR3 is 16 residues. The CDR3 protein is CASRSRDRRTGNTIYF. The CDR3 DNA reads TGCGCCAGCAGGAGCAGGGATAGGCGGACTGGAAACACCATATATTTT.

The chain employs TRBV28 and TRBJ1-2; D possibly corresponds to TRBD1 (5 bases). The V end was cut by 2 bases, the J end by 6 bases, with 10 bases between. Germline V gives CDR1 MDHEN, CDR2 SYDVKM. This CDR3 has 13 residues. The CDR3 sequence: CASSLRGEDGYTF. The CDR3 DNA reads TGTGCCAGCAGTTTAAGAGGGGAGGATGGCTACACCTTC.

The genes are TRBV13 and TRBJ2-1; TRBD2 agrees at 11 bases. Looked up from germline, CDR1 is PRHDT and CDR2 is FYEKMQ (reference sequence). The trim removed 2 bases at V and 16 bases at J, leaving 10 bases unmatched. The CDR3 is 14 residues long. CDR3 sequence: CASSLLLAGARKFF. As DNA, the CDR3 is TGTGCCAGCAGCTTACTACTAGCGGGGGCCCGCAAATTCTTC.

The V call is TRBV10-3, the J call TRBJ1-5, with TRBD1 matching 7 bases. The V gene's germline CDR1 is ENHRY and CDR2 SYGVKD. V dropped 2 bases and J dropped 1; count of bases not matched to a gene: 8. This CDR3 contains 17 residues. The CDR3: CAISEPDREWSNQPQHF. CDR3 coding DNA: TGTGCCATCAGTGAGCCAGACAGGGAGTGGAGCAATCAGCCCCAGCATTTT.